This TCR beta chain was recorded in a study of blood T cell repertoires in COVID-19. Study-wide background: Samples of COVID-19 (acute and convalescent) were obtained from the United States, Italy and Spain. Nucleic acid was either cDNA or gDNA, and it came from T cells, B-cell-depleted T cells, or PBMCs.

Using immunoSEQ multiplex PCR, the repertoire was profiled, and TCRdb retains in-frame clones only, with some absent. The repertoire consists of some 150,000 clones, with approximately 80% occurring once and the leading ten covering 35% to 40%. Germline V lookup: CDR1 SGHVS, CDR2 FQNEAQ. V shed 0 bases and J shed 6 bases, with 11 bases lying between them. The length of the CDR3 is 14 residues. The sequenced sample was peripheral blood. The chain couples TRBV7-8 to TRBJ1-2; D is perhaps TRBD1 (6 bases). This sequence was found in a human donor in a cohort sampled during active COVID-19. CDR3 protein: CASSLARAGDGYTF. CDR3 sequence (DNA): TGTGCCAGCAGCTTAGCGCGGGCAGGGGATGGCTACACCTTC.